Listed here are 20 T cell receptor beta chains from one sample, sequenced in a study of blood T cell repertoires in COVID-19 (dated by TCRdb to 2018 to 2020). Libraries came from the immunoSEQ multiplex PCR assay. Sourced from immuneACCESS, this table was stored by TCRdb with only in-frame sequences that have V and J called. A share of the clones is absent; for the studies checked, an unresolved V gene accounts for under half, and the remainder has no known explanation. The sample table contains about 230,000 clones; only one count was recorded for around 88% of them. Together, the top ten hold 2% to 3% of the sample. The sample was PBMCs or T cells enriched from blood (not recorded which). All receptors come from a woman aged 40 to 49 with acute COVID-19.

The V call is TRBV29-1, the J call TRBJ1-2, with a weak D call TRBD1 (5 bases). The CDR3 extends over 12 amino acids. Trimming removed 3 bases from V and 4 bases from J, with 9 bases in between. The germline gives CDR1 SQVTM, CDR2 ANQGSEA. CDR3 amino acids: CSVDSGGYGYTF. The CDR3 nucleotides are TGCAGCGTTGATTCCGGGGGCTATGGCTACACCTTC.

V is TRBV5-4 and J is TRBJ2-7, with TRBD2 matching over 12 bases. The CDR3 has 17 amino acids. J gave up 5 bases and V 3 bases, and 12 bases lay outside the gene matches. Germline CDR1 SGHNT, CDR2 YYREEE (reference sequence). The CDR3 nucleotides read TGTGCCAGCAGCTCTTCGCCAACTAGCGGGAGGATAGACGAGCAGTACGTC. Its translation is CASSSSPTSGRIDEQYV.

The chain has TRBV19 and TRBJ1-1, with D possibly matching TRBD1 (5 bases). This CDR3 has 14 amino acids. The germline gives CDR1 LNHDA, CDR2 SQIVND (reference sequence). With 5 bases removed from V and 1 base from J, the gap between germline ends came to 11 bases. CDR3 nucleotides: TGTGCCAGTAGTGTGCAGGACACGAACACTGAAGCTTTCTTT. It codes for CASSVQDTNTEAFF.

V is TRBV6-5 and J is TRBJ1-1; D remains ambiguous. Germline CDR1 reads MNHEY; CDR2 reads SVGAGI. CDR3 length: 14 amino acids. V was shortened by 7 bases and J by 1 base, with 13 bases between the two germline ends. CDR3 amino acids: CASTRGLTNTEAFF. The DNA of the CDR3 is TGTGCCAGCACCCGAGGGTTAACGAACACTGAAGCTTTCTTT.

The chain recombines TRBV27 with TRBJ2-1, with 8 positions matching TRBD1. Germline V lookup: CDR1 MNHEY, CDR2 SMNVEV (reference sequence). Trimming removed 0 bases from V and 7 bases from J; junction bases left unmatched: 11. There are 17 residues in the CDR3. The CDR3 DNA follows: TGTGCCAGCAGTTTATCCCCTACAGGGGGATATGGGAATGAGCAGTTCTTC. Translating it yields CASSLSPTGGYGNEQFF.

This CDR3 reads CASSVGVGTGVHEQYF. The DNA for the CDR3 is TGTGCCAGCAGCGTAGGCGTGGGAACAGGGGTGCACGAGCAGTACTTC. This chain connects TRBV9 to TRBJ2-7; 7 nucleotides agree with TRBD1. The CDR3 spans 16 residues. V lost 0 bases, J lost 5 bases, and 11 bases stayed unmatched. Germline loops: CDR1 SGDLS, CDR2 YYNGEE.

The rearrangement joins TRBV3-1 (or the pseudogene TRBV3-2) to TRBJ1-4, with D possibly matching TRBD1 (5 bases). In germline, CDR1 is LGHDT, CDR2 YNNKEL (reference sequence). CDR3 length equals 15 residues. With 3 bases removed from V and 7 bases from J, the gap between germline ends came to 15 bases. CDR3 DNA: TGTGCCAGCAGCCAGGCGGTGGGACTTGGTGAAAAACTGTTTTTT. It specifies CASSQAVGLGEKLFF.

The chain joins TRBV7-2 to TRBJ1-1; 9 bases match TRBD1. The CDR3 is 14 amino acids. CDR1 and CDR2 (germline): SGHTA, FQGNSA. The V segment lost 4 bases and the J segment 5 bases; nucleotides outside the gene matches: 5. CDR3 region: CASSSPTGGTEAFF. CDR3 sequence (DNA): TGTGCCAGCAGCTCCCCGACAGGGGGAACTGAAGCTTTCTTT.

The CDR3, as DNA: TGTGCCAGCAGCTTACAGGGGGCTGGTGGCTACACCTTC. Amino acids: CASSLQGAGGYTF. The chain couples TRBV7-9 to TRBJ1-2; 8 nucleotides align to TRBD1. CDR1 SEHNR and CDR2 FQNEAQ come from the germline V gene (reference sequence). The V gene end was trimmed by 2 bases and the J gene end by 7 bases; junction bases not matched to a gene: 3. There are 13 residues in the CDR3.

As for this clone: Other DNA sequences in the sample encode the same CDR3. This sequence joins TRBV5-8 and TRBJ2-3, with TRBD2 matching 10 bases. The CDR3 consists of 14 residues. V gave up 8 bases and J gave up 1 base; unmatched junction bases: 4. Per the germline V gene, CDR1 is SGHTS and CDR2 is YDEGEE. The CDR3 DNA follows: TGTGCCAGTTCCGGGACTAGCGGCACAGATACGCAGTATTTT. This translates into CASSGTSGTDTQYF. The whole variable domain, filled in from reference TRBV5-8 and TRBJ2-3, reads EAGVTQSPTHLIKTRGQQATLRCSPISGHTSVYWYQQALGLGLQFLLWYDEGEERNRGNFPPRFSGRQFPNYSSELNVNALELEDSALYLCASSGTSGTDTQYFGPGTRLTVL.

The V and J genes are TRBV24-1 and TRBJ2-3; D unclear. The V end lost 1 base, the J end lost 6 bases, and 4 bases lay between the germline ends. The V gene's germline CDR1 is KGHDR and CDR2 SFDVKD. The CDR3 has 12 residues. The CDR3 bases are TGTGCCACCAGTGATTTCATGGATACGCAGTATTTT. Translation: CATSDFMDTQYF.

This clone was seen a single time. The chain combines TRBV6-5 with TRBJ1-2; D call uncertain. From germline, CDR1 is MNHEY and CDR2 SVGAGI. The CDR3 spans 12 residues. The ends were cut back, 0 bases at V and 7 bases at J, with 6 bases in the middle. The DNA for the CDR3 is TGTGCCAGCAGTTACTCGAGTAGTGGCTACACCTTC. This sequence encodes CASSYSSSGYTF.

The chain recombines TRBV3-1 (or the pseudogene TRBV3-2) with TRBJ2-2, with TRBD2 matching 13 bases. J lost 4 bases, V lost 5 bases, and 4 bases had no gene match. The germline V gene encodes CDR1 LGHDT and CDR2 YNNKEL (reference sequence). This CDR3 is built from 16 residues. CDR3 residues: CASSSTSGRGTGELFF. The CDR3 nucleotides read TGTGCCAGCAGCTCTACTAGCGGGAGGGGCACCGGGGAGCTGTTTTTT.

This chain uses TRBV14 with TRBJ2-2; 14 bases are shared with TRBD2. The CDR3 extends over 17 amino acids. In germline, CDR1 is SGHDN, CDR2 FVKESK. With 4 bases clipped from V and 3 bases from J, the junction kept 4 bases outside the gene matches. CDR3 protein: CASSLRLAGGDTGELFF. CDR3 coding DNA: TGTGCCAGCAGCCTCAGACTAGCGGGAGGGGACACCGGGGAGCTGTTTTTT.

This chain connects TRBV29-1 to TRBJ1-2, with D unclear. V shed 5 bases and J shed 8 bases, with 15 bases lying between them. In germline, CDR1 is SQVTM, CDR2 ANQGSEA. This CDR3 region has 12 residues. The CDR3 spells CSVRNGGEGYTF. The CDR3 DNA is TGCAGCGTTCGAAATGGCGGGGAAGGCTACACCTTC. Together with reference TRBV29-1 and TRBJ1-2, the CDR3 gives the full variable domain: SAVISQKPSRDICQRGTSLTIQCQVDSQVTMMFWYRQQPGQSLTLIATANQGSEATYESGFVIDKFPISRPNLTFSTLTVSNMSPEDSSIYLCSVRNGGEGYTFGSGTRLTVV.

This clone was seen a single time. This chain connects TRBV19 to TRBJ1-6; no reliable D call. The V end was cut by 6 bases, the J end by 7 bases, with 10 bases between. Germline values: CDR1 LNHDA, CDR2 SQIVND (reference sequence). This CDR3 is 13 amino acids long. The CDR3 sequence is CASRFGVNSPLHF. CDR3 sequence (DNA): TGTGCCAGTAGGTTCGGGGTCAATTCACCCCTCCACTTT.

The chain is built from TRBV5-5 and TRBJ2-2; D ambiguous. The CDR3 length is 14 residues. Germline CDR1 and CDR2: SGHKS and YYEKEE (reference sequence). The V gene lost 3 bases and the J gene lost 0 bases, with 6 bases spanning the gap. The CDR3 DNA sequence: TGTGCCAGCAGCTCAGTCTCGAACACCGGGGAGCTGTTTTTT. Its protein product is CASSSVSNTGELFF.

Here the CDR3 DNA reads TGTGCCAGCTCACCAGTGGAGGGGGCGCTTGGAAACACCATATATTTT. It specifies CASSPVEGALGNTIYF. The V call is TRBV18, the J call TRBJ1-3; TRBD1 aligns across 7 bases. The CDR3 has 16 amino acids. V was pared by 2 bases and J by 3 bases, with 7 bases of the junction left unmatched. Germline CDR1 is KGHSH and CDR2 is LQKENI.

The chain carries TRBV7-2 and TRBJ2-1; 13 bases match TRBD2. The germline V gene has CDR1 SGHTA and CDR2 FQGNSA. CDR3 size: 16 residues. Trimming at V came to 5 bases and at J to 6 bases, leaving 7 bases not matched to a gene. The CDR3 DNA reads TGTGCCAGCAGCCAAACTAGCGGGGGGGCCGGCAATGAGCAGTTCTTC. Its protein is CASSQTSGGAGNEQFF.

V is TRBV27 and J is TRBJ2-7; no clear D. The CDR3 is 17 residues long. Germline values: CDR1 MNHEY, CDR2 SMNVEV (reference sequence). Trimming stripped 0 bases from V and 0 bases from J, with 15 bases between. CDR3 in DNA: TGTGCCAGCAGTTTATCGCTTACGCGTGTTAGCTCCTACGAGCAGTACTTC. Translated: CASSLSLTRVSSYEQYF.